This T cell receptor (beta chain) comes out of a study of T-cell reconstitution after alpha-beta-depleted transplantation in children. Preparation of the TCRbeta library used unique molecular identifiers. TCRdb reprocessed the PCR reads with MiXCR, giving one entry per CDR3 protein. The sample holds 200,000 to 300,000 distinct CDR3 sequences, around 12% seen once. This clonotype was seen at least ten times. This sequence originates from a human donor who donated a stem cell graft to a child with acute lymphoblastic leukemia. The sample consisted of PBMCs from the stem cell graft donor, taken from the stem cell graft.

The CDR3 is CASSLAFGTGGVGLTNTEAFF. The CDR3 coding sequence is TGCGCCAGCAGCTTGGCCTTCGGGACAGGGGGCGTGGGGTTAACGAACACTGAAGCTTTCTTT. The chain couples TRBV5-1 to TRBJ1-1; 12 positions agree with TRBD1. The CDR3 runs 21 residues. From germline, CDR1 is SGHRS and CDR2 YFSETQ. The trim removed 0 bases at V and 1 base at J, leaving 16 bases unmatched.